This TCR beta chain was observed in a study of identical twins. General observations from the study: Analyses based on zero insertions could be partly confounded by invariant MAIT and iNKT cells. The more abundant beta clonotypes in cord blood had fewer insertions, and memory repertoires did not show this.

TCRdb analysed the 5' RACE reads with MiXCR anew, one entry per CDR3 protein. The profile shows a few hundred thousand distinct CDR3 sequences, 10% of them singletons. The ends lost 0 bases at V and 8 bases at J; junction bases unmatched: 4. The CDR3 runs to 15 residues. From germline, CDR1 is SGHNT and CDR2 YYREEE (reference sequence). This clonotype was detected only a few times. The antigen remains undetermined. Sequences were obtained from memory T cells sorted from blood. The rearrangement joins TRBV5-4 to TRBJ2-1; 11 bases align to TRBD1. The source of this sequence is a man in his forties or fifties in good health. The CDR3 here is CASSLGGQGADEQFF. The CDR3 DNA reads TGTGCCAGCAGCTTGGGTGGACAGGGGGCGGATGAGCAGTTCTTC.